This TCR beta chain stems from a study of T cells after yellow fever vaccination. J gave up 8 bases and V 4 bases, and 11 bases lay outside the gene matches. The CDR3 extends over 15 amino acids. The germline gives CDR1 LGHNA, CDR2 YNFKEQ. Using its own MiXCR run on the 5' RACE reads, TCRdb lists one record per CDR3 protein. Of 600,000 to 750,000 distinct CDR3 sequences in the sample, around 12% were seen once. This clonotype came up a few times. This chain connects TRBV4-2 to TRBJ2-1; 7 nucleotides match TRBD2. This specimen consisted of PBMCs, obtained on the day of the yellow fever booster vaccination. The TCR was taken from a young man who received the YFV17D yellow fever vaccine. Here the CDR3 DNA reads TGTGCCAGCAGCCTTCCGGGGGGTAGCATCCATGAGCAGTTCTTC. Its protein is CASSLPGGSIHEQFF.